The clone carrying this TCR beta chain is labeled medium-sized (0.01 to 0.1%). Antigen unknown. Unsorted libraries were derived from 2 million PBMCs stored at -80 C. Synthesis of cDNA was accomplished via 5'RACE employing 10-nucleotide random UMIs. TCRdb re-analysed the 5' RACE reads in MiXCR, keeping a single row per CDR3 protein. Of some 30,000 distinct CDR3 sequences in the sample, roughly 4.4% were seen once. The data belong to a study of neurological immune-mediated disorders. General study results and limits: Subjects shared no identical expanded-clone CDR3 amino acid sequences, suggesting private TCR-beta repertoires in all groups. HTLV-1-associated myelopathy had the most TCR clonal expansion, whereas multiple sclerosis had the least (lower than in healthy controls).

Germline lookup yields CDR1 SGHRS and CDR2 YFSETQ. The V gene end was trimmed by 0 bases and the J gene end by 2 bases; junction bases not matched to a gene: 2. There are 16 residues in the CDR3. The sequenced sample was PBMCs. The rearrangement joins TRBV5-1 to TRBJ2-5; 12 bases line up with TRBD2. The source of this sequence is a man aged 18-30 years in good health. The CDR3 reads CASSLVLAGGQETQYF. The CDR3 DNA is TGCGCCAGCAGCTTGGTACTAGCGGGGGGTCAAGAGACCCAGTACTTC.